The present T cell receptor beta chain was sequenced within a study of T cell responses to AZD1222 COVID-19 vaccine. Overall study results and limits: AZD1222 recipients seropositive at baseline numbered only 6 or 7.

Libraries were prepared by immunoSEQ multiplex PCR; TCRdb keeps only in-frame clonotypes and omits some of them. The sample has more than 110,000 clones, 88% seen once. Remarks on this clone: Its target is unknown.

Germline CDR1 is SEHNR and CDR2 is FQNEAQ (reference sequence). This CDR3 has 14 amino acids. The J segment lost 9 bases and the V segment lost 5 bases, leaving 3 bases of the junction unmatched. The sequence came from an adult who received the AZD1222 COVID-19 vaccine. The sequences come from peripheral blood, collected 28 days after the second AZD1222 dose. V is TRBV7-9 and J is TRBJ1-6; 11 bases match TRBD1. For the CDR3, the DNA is TGTGCCAGCAGCGGACAGGGGGCGAGTTCACCCCTCCACTTT. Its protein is CASSGQGASSPLHF. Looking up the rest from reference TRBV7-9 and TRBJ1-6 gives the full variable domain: DTGVSQNPRHKITKRGQNVTFRCDPISEHNRLYWYRQTLGQGPEFLTYFQNEAQLEKSRLLSDRFSAERPKGSFSTLEIQRTEQGDSAMYLCASSGQGASSPLHFGNGTRLTVT.